This TCR beta chain originates from a study of CD8+ T cells in alopecia areata. Extraction and reverse transcription of RNA yielded cDNA as the sequencing template. Repertoires were generated with immunoSEQ multiplex PCR, while TCRdb's copy carries only in-frame clones and drops some. Of about 180,000 clones listed, over 55% are singletons. Trimming removed 2 bases from V and 8 bases from J, with 21 bases in between. Germline V gives CDR1 MNHNY, CDR2 SVGAGI (reference sequence). This CDR3 has 16 amino acids. The source is a human donor with alopecia areata. The chain uses TRBV6-6 and TRBJ1-2; TRBD1 might be the D (6 bases). Sequenced material: CD4+ T cells sorted from blood, taken at week 0. The CDR3 spells CASSYSSGQSGGGYTF. The CDR3 region has the DNA TGTGCCAGCAGTTACAGCAGTGGACAGTCCGGAGGAGGCTACACCTTC.